Listed below are T cell receptor beta chains from one sample, sequenced in a study of blood T cell repertoires in COVID-19. TCRdb's copy holds only in-frame clones and misses some; the assay was immunoSEQ multiplex PCR. This sample has 150,000 to 190,000 clones; around 83% occur once, and the top ten carry 7% to 10%. The sequenced sample was peripheral blood. The receptors shown here come from a woman aged 60 to 75 with COVID-19, enrolled during active disease. CDR3s leave out the opening cysteine and the closing phenylalanine or tryptophan.

j_call v_call cdr3_aa
TRBJ1-1 TRBV25-1 ASSEVGDRDTEAF
TRBJ2-2 TRBV5-1 ASSRSLANTGELF
TRBJ2-3 TRBV9 ASSVVITDTQY
TRBJ1-2 TRBV18 ASSPRSTGENYGYT
TRBJ2-5 TRBV6-6 ASNLAGETQY
TRBJ1-1 TRBV6-5 ASRGTGNTEAF
TRBJ2-2 TRBV19 ASSIDRGNTGELF
TRBJ1-1 TRBV18 ASSPQSGDREAF
TRBJ1-4 TRBV18 ASSLQGGLATNEKLF
TRBJ1-2 TRBV12-5 ASGLYPGTGRANYGYT
TRBJ2-1 TRBV28 ASSLIQGGPYNEQF
TRBJ1-4 TRBV5-4 ASSLVGPLDEKLF
TRBJ2-1 TRBV14 ASSQIGPGFYNEQF
TRBJ1-1 TRBV6-5 ASSYTGQGAEAF
TRBJ1-1 TRBV7-3 ASRYGVGTEAF
TRBJ1-6 TRBV19 ASSIGRSTYNSPLH
TRBJ1-4 TRBV5-8 ASRYPDYEKLF
TRBJ1-6 TRBV6-5 ASSPQEYNSPLH
TRBJ1-3 TRBV9 ASSSNSGNTIY
TRBJ2-1 TRBV9 ASSVGQALYNEQF
TRBJ2-1 TRBV5-1 ASRAGGSGEQF
TRBJ2-3 TRBV7-2 ASSLDGATDTQY
TRBJ2-7 TRBV9 ASSVGWDSLSYEQY
TRBJ2-3 TRBV18 ASSLEALDTQY
TRBJ1-2 TRBV2 ASTDSYGYT
TRBJ1-3 TRBV9 ASSGGLSGNTIY
TRBJ1-2 TRBV11-2 ASSLYEGDYGYT
TRBJ2-3 TRBV29-1 SVEDGTGSADTQY
TRBJ1-6 TRBV27 ASSLNSPYNSPLH
TRBJ2-1 TRBV6-1 ASSEVRLIYNEQF
TRBJ2-3 TRBV12-5 ASGSTLMDTQY
TRBJ2-2 TRBV5-4 ASSSGTANTGELF
TRBJ2-7 TRBV2 ASSYGTGREQY
TRBJ1-5 TRBV30 AWSGGGRAGSNQPQH
TRBJ2-3 TRBV14 ASSQPNSAGAGDTQY
TRBJ2-7 TRBV7-9 ASSLAFSGGEQY
TRBJ1-2 TRBV5-1 ASSESGTGYGYT